The 32 T cell receptor beta chains below were found in one sample sequenced in a study of early T cells in non-severe SARS-CoV-2 infection. TCRdb called the 5' RACE reads again in MiXCR, with one record for every CDR3 protein. The sample carries tens of thousands of distinct CDR3 sequences, 9.5% to 15% recorded once. The material sequenced was whole blood. These receptors were taken from an adult who was a healthcare worker with PCR-confirmed SARS-CoV-2 infection or an uninfected control (not recorded which).

The DNA for the CDR3 is TGTGCCAGCAGTGACTCAGGCTTTAGCACAGATACGCAGTATTTT. Its protein product is CASSDSGFSTDTQYF. The rearrangement uses TRBV6-4 and TRBJ2-3; D is uncertain. V was clipped by 0 bases and J by 0 bases, with 7 bases between them. The length of the CDR3 is 15 residues. Germline CDR1 is MRHNA and CDR2 is SNTAGT.

V gene TRBV30 combines with J gene TRBJ1-5, with TRBD1 as a possible D gene (5 bases). CDR1 GTSNPN and CDR2 SVGIG come from the germline V gene (reference sequence). V was cut by 2 bases and J by 5 bases, with 10 bases left in between. The CDR3 is 13 residues long. CDR3: CAWSTGRDQPQHF. The CDR3 DNA sequence: TGTGCCTGGAGTACAGGCCGAGATCAGCCCCAGCATTTT.

This clonotype appeared a few times. The chain carries TRBV12-3 or TRBV12-4 and TRBJ2-5; TRBD2 agrees at 8 bases. This CDR3 is built from 15 residues. V lost 3 bases, J lost 7 bases, and 10 bases stayed unmatched. This CDR3 reads CASSLEIAGTGTQYF. In DNA form, the CDR3 reads TGTGCCAGCAGTTTGGAGATAGCGGGGACCGGGACCCAGTACTTC.

This clonotype has only a few counts. The V call is TRBV7-6, the J call TRBJ2-1; 7 nucleotides align to TRBD2. The CDR3 loop spans 14 amino acids. J lost 7 bases, V lost 8 bases, and 11 bases had no gene match. The V gene's germline CDR1 is SGHVS and CDR2 FNYEAQ. CDR3 DNA: TGTGCCAGCCGATTACAAGCGGGAAGAAATGAGCAGTTCTTC. This sequence encodes CASRLQAGRNEQFF.

This clonotype was counted ten times or more. The CDR3 DNA follows: TGTGCCAGCAGTGACAGGGGGCAAACAGATACGCAGTATTTT. It encodes CASSDRGQTDTQYF. The chain joins TRBV6-4 to TRBJ2-3, with TRBD1 identical over 7 bases. CDR1 is MRHNA, CDR2 SNTAGT, per germline. Trimming at V came to 2 bases and at J to 3 bases, leaving 2 bases not matched to a gene. This CDR3 spans 14 amino acids.

Many counts were recorded for this clonotype. The chain employs TRBV2 and TRBJ2-3; 8 nucleotides agree with TRBD2. The V and J ends lost 4 bases and 1 base, in that order; junction bases with no gene match: 1. CDR3 length equals 14 residues. Germline loops: CDR1 SNHLY, CDR2 FYNNEI. The CDR3, as DNA: TGTGCCAGCAGTGGGACTAGCCGCACAGATACGCAGTATTTT. Protein sequence: CASSGTSRTDTQYF.

This clonotype has at least ten counts. The V gene is TRBV6-5, the J gene TRBJ2-7, with 8 bases identical to TRBD1. There are 18 residues in the CDR3. The V gene's germline CDR1 is MNHEY and CDR2 SVGAGI. The ends lost 0 bases at V and 2 bases at J; junction bases unmatched: 12. This CDR3 reads CASSYSRAPGQVAYEQYF. For the CDR3, the DNA is TGTGCCAGCAGTTACTCGAGGGCGCCGGGACAGGTCGCCTACGAGCAGTACTTC.

In this sample, this clonotype turned up many times. The V call is TRBV20-1, the J call TRBJ1-6, with 10 bases identical to TRBD1. Germline CDR1 is DFQATT and CDR2 is SNEGSKA (reference sequence). The ends lost 6 bases at V and 6 bases at J; junction bases unmatched: 2. This CDR3 has 13 amino acids. CDR3 coding DNA: TGCAGTGCGGACAGGGGGATTAATTCACCCCTCCACTTT. This encodes CSADRGINSPLHF.

Many counts were recorded for this clonotype. The V gene is TRBV7-9, the J gene TRBJ2-3, with 8 bases aligning to TRBD1. V shed 3 bases, J shed 6 bases, and the junction held 11 bases outside the gene matches. This CDR3 spans 16 amino acids. CDR1 is SEHNR and CDR2 is FQNEAQ in the germline V gene (reference sequence). The DNA of the CDR3 is TGTGCCAGCAGCTTCGGCAACAGGGGGGTTAGCGATACGCAGTATTTT. As protein: CASSFGNRGVSDTQYF.

In DNA form, the CDR3 reads TGTGCCAGCAGCATACAGGGAGTAGCTGAAAAACTGTTTTTT. Its protein product is CASSIQGVAEKLFF. The V call is TRBV7-8, the J call TRBJ1-4; weak D call: TRBD1 (6 bases). In germline, CDR1 is SGHVS, CDR2 FQNEAQ. The V end lost 5 bases, the J end lost 7 bases, and 14 bases lay between the germline ends. The CDR3 extends over 14 amino acids. The variable domain in full, completed from reference TRBV7-8 and TRBJ1-4, reads GAGVSQSPRYKVAKRGQDVALRCDPISGHVSLFWYQQALGQGPEFLTYFQNEAQLDKSGLPSDRFFAERPEGSVSTLKIQRTQQEDSAVYLCASSIQGVAEKLFFGSGTQLSVL.

A few counts support this clonotype. The genes are TRBV11-2 and TRBJ2-7; maybe TRBD1 (6 bases). V was pared by 5 bases and J by 3 bases, with 17 bases between. Germline V CDR1 and CDR2: SGHAT, FQNNGV. CDR3 length equals 15 residues. The CDR3 protein is CASSTTGTPFYEQYF. The CDR3, as DNA: TGTGCCAGCAGCACTACCGGGACACCCTTCTACGAGCAGTACTTC.

This clonotype has more than one count but fewer than ten. This sequence joins TRBV20-1 and TRBJ1-6; 7 bases are a match to TRBD1. Germline V gene lookup returns CDR1 DFQATT and CDR2 SNEGSKA (reference sequence). J lost 12 bases, V lost 6 bases, and 17 bases had no gene match. The CDR3 loop spans 15 amino acids. This CDR3 reads CSALRQGRSIGPLHF. The CDR3 nucleotides read TGCAGTGCCCTGAGACAGGGTCGTTCGATAGGACCCCTCCACTTT.

This clonotype was counted a single time. The rearrangement uses TRBV29-1 and TRBJ2-7; weak D call: TRBD2 (5 bases). CDR1 and CDR2 (germline): SQVTM, ANQGSEA. There are 11 residues in the CDR3. Trimming pared 5 bases from V and 3 bases from J, leaving 8 bases between. CDR3 loop: CSVYRDYEQYF. The CDR3 nucleotides read TGCAGCGTTTACCGGGACTACGAGCAGTACTTC.

This clonotype showed up many times. J is TRBJ2-3 and V is TRBV11-2; 7 bases agree with TRBD1. V trimming: 4 bases; J trimming: 4 bases; junction bases outside the gene matches: 5. Germline V CDR1 and CDR2: SGHAT, FQNNGV. This CDR3 region has 14 residues. The CDR3: CASSSYRGADTQYF. CDR3 nucleotide sequence: TGTGCCAGCAGCTCTTACAGGGGAGCAGATACGCAGTATTTT.

This clonotype has just a few counts. The rearrangement joins TRBV5-1 to TRBJ2-3; D may be TRBD2 (7 bases). Trimming removed 5 bases at V and 2 bases at J, with 15 bases between. The CDR3 runs 15 residues. Germline V lookup: CDR1 SGHRS, CDR2 YFSETQ. The CDR3 is CASRLGGGLTDTQYF. The CDR3 DNA reads as TGCGCCAGCAGGTTAGGCGGGGGCCTCACAGATACGCAGTATTTT.

At least ten counts were recorded for this clonotype. J is TRBJ1-1 and V is TRBV5-1, with D uncertain. Germline V gene data show CDR1 as SGHRS and CDR2 as YFSETQ. The V end was cut by 3 bases, the J end by 0 bases, with 9 bases between. This CDR3 comprises 14 residues. The CDR3 DNA sequence: TGCGCCAGCAGCTCAGACGGGATGAACACTGAAGCTTTCTTT. It codes for CASSSDGMNTEAFF. Together with reference TRBV5-1 and TRBJ1-1, the CDR3 gives the full variable domain: KAGVTQTPRYLIKTRGQQVTLSCSPISGHRSVSWYQQTPGQGLQFLFEYFSETQRNKGNFPGRFSGRQFSNSRSEMNVSTLELGDSALYLCASSSDGMNTEAFFGQGTRLTVV.

This chain links TRBV20-1 with TRBJ2-3; no definite D call. The CDR3 extends over 11 amino acids. Germline V gene sequence: CDR1 DFQATT, CDR2 SNEGSKA (reference sequence). The V end lost 6 bases, the J end lost 11 bases, and 15 bases lay between the germline ends. The CDR3 loop reads CSARPVGEQYF. The CDR3 nucleotides are TGCAGTGCCAGGCCCGTTGGGGAGCAGTATTTT.

Only a few counts were recorded for this clonotype. The gene calls are TRBV7-9 and TRBJ2-4; D unresolved. Between the trimmed V and J ends, which lost 2 bases and 0 bases, there was a span of 11 bases. CDR1 and CDR2 from the germline V gene are SEHNR and FQNEAQ (reference sequence). The CDR3 covers 16 residues. The CDR3 coding sequence is TGTGCCAGCAGCTTACTTGAGGTTGGAGCCAAAAACATTCAGTACTTC. This gives the protein CASSLLEVGAKNIQYF.

This clonotype was seen many times. The chain joins TRBV5-1 to TRBJ1-1; TRBD1 might be the D (5 bases). The CDR3 extends over 15 amino acids. V was cut by 3 bases and J by 0 bases, with 12 bases left in between. The germline CDR1 and CDR2 sequences are SGHRS and YFSETQ. The DNA of the CDR3 is TGCGCCAGCAGCTGGGCAGGGCCGATGAACACTGAAGCTTTCTTT. It codes for CASSWAGPMNTEAFF.

This clonotype appeared many times. The chain has TRBV20-1 and TRBJ1-2, with TRBD1 identical over 10 bases. CDR3 size: 14 residues. Germline lookup yields CDR1 DFQATT and CDR2 SNEGSKA (reference sequence). The V and J ends lost 1 base and 5 bases, in that order; junction bases with no gene match: 4. CDR3 sequence: CSARGDRGLYGYTF. Written as DNA, the CDR3 is TGCAGTGCTAGAGGTGACAGGGGGCTTTATGGCTACACCTTC.

The chain links TRBV21-1 to TRBJ2-2; the table's D call, TRBD1, was not checked against the DNA. TRBV21-1 is assigned pseudogene status. There are 17 residues in the CDR3. The DNA of the CDR3 is TGTGCCAGCATTCAAGGAGGTACAGGCGGCCCCACCGGGGAGCTGTTTTTT. Translated, it gives CASIQGGTGGPTGELFF.

This clonotype was seen more than once but under ten times. In nucleotides, the CDR3 is TGCAGTGTAGGCGGGGGGAACACTGAAGCTTTCTTT. Its translation is CSVGGGNTEAFF. The rearrangement joins TRBV20-1 to TRBJ1-1; weak D call: TRBD1 (5 bases). Germline V gene sequence: CDR1 DFQATT, CDR2 SNEGSKA (reference sequence). This CDR3 has 12 amino acids. The V gene lost 7 bases and the J gene lost 1 base, with 10 bases spanning the gap.

The chain joins TRBV2 to TRBJ1-2; D not certain. The CDR3 is 15 amino acids. Germline loops: CDR1 SNHLY, CDR2 FYNNEI. Trimming took off 2 bases at V and 2 bases at J, with 12 bases between the two ends. Here the CDR3 reads CASSEKWDGNYGYTF. CDR3 nucleotide sequence: TGTGCCAGCAGTGAAAAATGGGATGGCAACTATGGCTACACCTTC.

This clonotype was detected ten times or more. The chain is built from TRBV7-2 and TRBJ2-3; D uncertain. The V end lost 5 bases, the J end lost 2 bases, and 11 bases lay between the germline ends. The CDR3 totals 14 residues. Germline V gives CDR1 SGHTA, CDR2 FQGNSA. This chain's CDR3 is CASSPSRYTDTQYF. The DNA of the CDR3 is TGTGCCAGCAGCCCCAGTAGATACACAGATACGCAGTATTTT.

This clonotype was detected only a few times. The V gene is TRBV6-2 or TRBV6-3, the J gene TRBJ1-2; tentatively, D is TRBD1 (5 bases). The CDR3 runs 14 residues. Trimming pared 6 bases from V and 7 bases from J, leaving 18 bases between. Germline V gives CDR1 MNHEY, CDR2 SVGEGT. CDR3 sequence: CASSIPGALSGYTF. Written as DNA, the CDR3 is TGTGCCAGCAGCATCCCCGGGGCCTTAAGTGGCTACACCTTC.

This chain links TRBV30 with TRBJ1-1; 9 positions agree with TRBD1. This CDR3 spans 16 amino acids. J was trimmed by 5 bases and V by 2 bases; bases with no gene match: 12. The germline gives CDR1 GTSNPN, CDR2 SVGIG (reference sequence). This CDR3 reads CAWSNPEGQGKTEAFF. DNA of the CDR3: TGTGCCTGGAGTAACCCGGAGGGACAGGGAAAGACTGAAGCTTTCTTT. The whole variable domain, filled in from reference TRBV30 and TRBJ1-1, reads SQTIHQWPATLVQPVGSPLSLECTVEGTSNPNLYWYRQAAGRGLQLLFYSVGIGQISSEVPQNLSASRPQDRQFILSSKKLLLSDSGFYLCAWSNPEGQGKTEAFFGQGTRLTVV.

CDR3 DNA: TGTGCCAGCAGCGGGACAGTTGACCAAGAGACCCAGTACTTC. It is translated as CASSGTVDQETQYF. The V and J genes are TRBV9 and TRBJ2-5, with a possible D match to TRBD1 (6 bases). CDR1 and CDR2 from the germline V gene are SGDLS and YYNGEE. This CDR3 region has 14 residues. V lost 3 bases, J lost 0 bases, and 9 bases lay in between.

The V gene is TRBV4-2, the J gene TRBJ2-7, with D possibly TRBD2 on 5 matching bases. The CDR3 contains 13 residues. The V end was cut by 4 bases, the J end by 6 bases, with 13 bases between. CDR1 is LGHNA and CDR2 is YNFKEQ in the germline V gene. As DNA, the CDR3 is TGTGCCAGCAGCCTTACCGGGAACACCGAGCAGTACTTC. It codes for CASSLTGNTEQYF.

The chain recombines TRBV10-2 with TRBJ2-7, with D perhaps TRBD1 or TRBD2 (5 bases each). The V gene lost 6 bases and the J gene lost 2 bases, with 14 bases spanning the gap. This CDR3 comprises 14 residues. CDR1 and CDR2 from the germline V gene are WSHSY and SAAADI. The CDR3 here is CASRPGAGPYEQYF. The CDR3 bases are TGCGCCAGCAGGCCCGGGGCGGGTCCCTACGAGCAGTACTTC.

The chain couples TRBV6-5 to TRBJ2-7; no reliable D call. Germline V gives CDR1 MNHEY, CDR2 SVGAGI. CDR3 length equals 15 residues. V was clipped by 0 bases and J by 7 bases, with 16 bases between them. CDR3 DNA sequence: TGTGCCAGCAGTTACTCAGCAACCCTATCGCGGGAGCAGTACTTC. This translates into CASSYSATLSREQYF.

This clonotype showed up many times. The chain is built from TRBV9 and TRBJ1-4; 9 bases match TRBD1. The CDR3 runs to 15 residues. V shed 5 bases, J shed 10 bases, and the junction held 12 bases outside the gene matches. The germline V gene has CDR1 SGDLS and CDR2 YYNGEE. The CDR3 DNA reads TGTGCCAGCAGTCAAATCACAGGGGGCGAGGGAAAACTGTTTTTT. It translates to CASSQITGGEGKLFF.

Only a few counts were recorded for this clonotype. The rearrangement joins TRBV5-1 to TRBJ2-6, with D uncertain. Germline V gene lookup returns CDR1 SGHRS and CDR2 YFSETQ. This CDR3 is built from 14 residues. V was trimmed by 2 bases and J by 3 bases, leaving 6 bases between them. The CDR3 reads CASSFGFGANVLTF. CDR3 nucleotides: TGCGCCAGCAGCTTCGGGTTTGGGGCCAACGTCCTGACTTTC.